The source of this T cell receptor (beta chain) is a study of Tregs in tolerant kidney transplant recipients. Notes on the study in general: The small number of patients limits these findings pending further validation.

Method: immunoSEQ multiplex PCR; TCRdb's copy keeps in-frame clones and lacks some. Of under 300,000 clones in the sample, roughly 84% were seen once. V lost 4 bases, J lost 9 bases, and 9 bases stayed unmatched. Germline V gene data show CDR1 as SNHLY and CDR2 as FYNNEI. CDR3 length: 15 amino acids. A word on this clone: Its antigen is not identified.

Unstimulated regulatory T cells (CD4+CD25+CD127-), CD4+CD25- non-regulatory cells, CD4 and CD8 cells were FACS-sorted from thawed PBMCs. This sequence was found in a human donor in good health. The chain is built from TRBV2 and TRBJ2-1; 10 positions match TRBD2. Sequences were obtained from CD4+ T cells from blood. The CDR3 spells CASSVAGGRVSEQFF. CDR3 in DNA: TGTGCCAGCAGTGTAGCGGGAGGCCGGGTTAGTGAGCAGTTCTTC. Supplemented by reference TRBV2 and TRBJ2-1, the full variable domain reads EPEVTQTPSHQVTQMGQEVILRCVPISNHLYFYWYRQILGQKVEFLVSFYNNEISEKSEIFDDQFSVERPDGSNFTLKIRSTKLEDSAMYFCASSVAGGRVSEQFFGPGTRLTVL.